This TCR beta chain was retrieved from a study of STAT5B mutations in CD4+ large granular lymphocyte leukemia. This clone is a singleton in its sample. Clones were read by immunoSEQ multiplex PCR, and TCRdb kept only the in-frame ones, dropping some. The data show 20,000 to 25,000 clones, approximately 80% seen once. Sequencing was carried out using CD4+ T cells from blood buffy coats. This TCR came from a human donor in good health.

The CDR3 nucleotides are TGTGCCTGGAGTTACCGGACTAGCTCGGAGCAGTACTTC. Its protein is CAWSYRTSSEQYF. This chain uses TRBV30 with TRBJ2-7; 8 nucleotides line up with TRBD2. Germline CDR1 and CDR2: GTSNPN and SVGIG (reference sequence). The V segment lost 2 bases and the J segment 7 bases; nucleotides outside the gene matches: 7. The CDR3 covers 13 residues.